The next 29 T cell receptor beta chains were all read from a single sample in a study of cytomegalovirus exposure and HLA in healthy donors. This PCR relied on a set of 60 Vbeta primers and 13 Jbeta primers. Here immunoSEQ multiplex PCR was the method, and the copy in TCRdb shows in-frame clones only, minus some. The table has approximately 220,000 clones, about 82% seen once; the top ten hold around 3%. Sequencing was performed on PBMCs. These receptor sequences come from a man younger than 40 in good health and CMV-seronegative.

CDR3 in DNA: TGCGCCAGCAGCTTGGGGGAGCGCTCTGAAGCTTTCTTT. This translates into CASSLGERSEAFF. The V and J genes are TRBV5-1 and TRBJ1-1, with unresolved D. The CDR3 totals 13 residues. Germline CDR1 and CDR2: SGHRS and YFSETQ. V lost 0 bases and J 6 bases, leaving 9 bases between the germline ends. Combining the CDR3 with reference TRBV5-1 and TRBJ1-1 gives the whole variable domain KAGVTQTPRYLIKTRGQQVTLSCSPISGHRSVSWYQQTPGQGLQFLFEYFSETQRNKGNFPGRFSGRQFSNSRSEMNVSTLELGDSALYLCASSLGERSEAFFGQGTRLTVV.

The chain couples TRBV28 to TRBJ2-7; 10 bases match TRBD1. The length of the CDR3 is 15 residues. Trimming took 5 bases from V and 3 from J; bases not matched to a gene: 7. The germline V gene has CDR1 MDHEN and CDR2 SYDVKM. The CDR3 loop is CASSPSGTGDYEQYF. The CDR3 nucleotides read TGTGCCAGCAGTCCCTCAGGGACAGGGGACTACGAGCAGTACTTC.

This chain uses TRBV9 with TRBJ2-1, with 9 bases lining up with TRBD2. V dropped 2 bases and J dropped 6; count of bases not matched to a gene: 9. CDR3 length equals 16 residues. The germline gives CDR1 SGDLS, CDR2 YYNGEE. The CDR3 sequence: CASSVASGARVNEQFF. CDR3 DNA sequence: TGTGCCAGCAGCGTCGCTAGCGGGGCCCGGGTCAATGAGCAGTTCTTC.

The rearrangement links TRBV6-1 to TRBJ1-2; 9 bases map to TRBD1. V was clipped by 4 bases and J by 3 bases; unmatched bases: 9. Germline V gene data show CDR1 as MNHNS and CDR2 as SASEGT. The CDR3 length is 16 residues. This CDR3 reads CASSGPPGQGDYGYTF. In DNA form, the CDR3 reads TGTGCCAGCAGTGGACCCCCGGGACAGGGTGACTATGGCTACACCTTC.

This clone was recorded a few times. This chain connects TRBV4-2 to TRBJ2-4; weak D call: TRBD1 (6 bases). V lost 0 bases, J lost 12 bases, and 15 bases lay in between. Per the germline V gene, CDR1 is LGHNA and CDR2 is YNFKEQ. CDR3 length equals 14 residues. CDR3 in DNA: TGTGCCAGCAGCCAAGACTCCGGGACAAGGGGTCAGTACTTC. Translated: CASSQDSGTRGQYF.

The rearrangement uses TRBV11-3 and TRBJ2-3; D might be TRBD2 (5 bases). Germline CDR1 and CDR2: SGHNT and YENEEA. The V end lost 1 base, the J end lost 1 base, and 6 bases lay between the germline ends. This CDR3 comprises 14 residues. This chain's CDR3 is CASSLAGGTDTQYF. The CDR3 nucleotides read TGTGCCAGCAGCTTAGCCGGGGGCACAGATACGCAGTATTTT.

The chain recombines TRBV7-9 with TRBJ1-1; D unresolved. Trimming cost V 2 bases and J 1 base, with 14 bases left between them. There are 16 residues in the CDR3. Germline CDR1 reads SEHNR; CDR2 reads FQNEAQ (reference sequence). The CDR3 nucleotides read TGTGCCAGCAGCTTAAAATTTGGTGAGCCGAACACTGAAGCTTTCTTT. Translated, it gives CASSLKFGEPNTEAFF.

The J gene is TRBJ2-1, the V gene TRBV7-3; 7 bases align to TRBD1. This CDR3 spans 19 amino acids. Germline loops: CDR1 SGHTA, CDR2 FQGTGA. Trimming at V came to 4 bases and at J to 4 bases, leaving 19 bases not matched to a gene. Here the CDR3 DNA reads TGTGCCAGCAGCTCCCCCAGCCGACCCGGGACAGCTTTATACAATGAGCAGTTCTTC. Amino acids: CASSSPSRPGTALYNEQFF.

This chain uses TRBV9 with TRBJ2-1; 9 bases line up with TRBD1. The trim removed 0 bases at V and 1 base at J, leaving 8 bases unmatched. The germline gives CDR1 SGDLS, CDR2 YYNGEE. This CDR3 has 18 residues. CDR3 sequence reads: CASSVEGEDRGSYNEQFF. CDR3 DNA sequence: TGTGCCAGCAGCGTAGAAGGAGAGGACAGGGGATCCTACAATGAGCAGTTCTTC.

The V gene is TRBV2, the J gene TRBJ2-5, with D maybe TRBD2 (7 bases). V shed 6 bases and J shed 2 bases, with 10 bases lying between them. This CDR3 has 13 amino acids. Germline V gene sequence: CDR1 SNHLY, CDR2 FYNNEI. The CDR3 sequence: CASSGGLQETQYF. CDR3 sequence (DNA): TGTGCCAGCAGCGGGGGGCTACAAGAGACCCAGTACTTC.

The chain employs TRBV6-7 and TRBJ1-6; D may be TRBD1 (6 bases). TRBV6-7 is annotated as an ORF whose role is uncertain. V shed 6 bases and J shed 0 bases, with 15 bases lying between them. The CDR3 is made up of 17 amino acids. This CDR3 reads CASRPRDRLSYNSPLHF. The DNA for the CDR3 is TGTGCCAGCAGACCTAGAGACAGGCTCTCCTATAATTCACCCCTCCACTTT.

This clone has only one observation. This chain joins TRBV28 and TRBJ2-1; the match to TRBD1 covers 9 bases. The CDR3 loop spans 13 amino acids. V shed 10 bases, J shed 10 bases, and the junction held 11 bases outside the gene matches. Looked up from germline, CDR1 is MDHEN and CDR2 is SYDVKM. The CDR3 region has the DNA TGTGCCACCGGGCGGGACAGGGCTTGGGAGCAGTTCTTC. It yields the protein CATGRDRAWEQFF.

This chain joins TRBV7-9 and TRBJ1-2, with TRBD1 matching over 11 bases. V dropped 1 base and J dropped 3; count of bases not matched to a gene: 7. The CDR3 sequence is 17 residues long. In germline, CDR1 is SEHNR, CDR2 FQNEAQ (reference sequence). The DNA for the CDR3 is TGTGCCAGCAGCTTAGGGACAGGGGGCGCCGGTGACTATGGCTACACCTTC. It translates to CASSLGTGGAGDYGYTF.

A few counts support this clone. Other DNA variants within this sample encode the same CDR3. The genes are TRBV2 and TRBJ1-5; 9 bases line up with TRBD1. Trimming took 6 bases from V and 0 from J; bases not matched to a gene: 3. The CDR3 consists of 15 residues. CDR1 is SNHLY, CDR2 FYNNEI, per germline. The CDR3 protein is CASRGQGISNQPQHF. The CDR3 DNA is TGTGCCAGCAGGGGACAGGGAATTAGCAATCAGCCCCAGCATTTT. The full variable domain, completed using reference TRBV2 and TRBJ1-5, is EPEVTQTPSHQVTQMGQEVILRCVPISNHLYFYWYRQILGQKVEFLVSFYNNEISEKSEIFDDQFSVERPDGSNFTLKIRSTKLEDSAMYFCASRGQGISNQPQHFGDGTRLSIL.

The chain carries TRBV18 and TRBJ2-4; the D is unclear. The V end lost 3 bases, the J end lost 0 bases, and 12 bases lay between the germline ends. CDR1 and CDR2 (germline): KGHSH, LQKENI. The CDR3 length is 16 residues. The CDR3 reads CASSPNLELAKNIQYF. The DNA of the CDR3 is TGTGCCAGCTCACCGAACCTTGAGCTAGCCAAAAACATTCAGTACTTC.

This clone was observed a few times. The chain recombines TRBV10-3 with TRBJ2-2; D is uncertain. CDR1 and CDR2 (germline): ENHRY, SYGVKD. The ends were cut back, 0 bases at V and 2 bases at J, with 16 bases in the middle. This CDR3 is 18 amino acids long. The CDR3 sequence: CAISESPGGPLNTGELFF. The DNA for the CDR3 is TGTGCCATCAGTGAGTCGCCAGGTGGGCCCTTAAACACCGGGGAGCTGTTTTTT.

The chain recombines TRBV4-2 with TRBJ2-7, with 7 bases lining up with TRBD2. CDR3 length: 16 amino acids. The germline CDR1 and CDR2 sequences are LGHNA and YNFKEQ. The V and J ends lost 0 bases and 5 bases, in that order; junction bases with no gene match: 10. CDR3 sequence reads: CASSQDFGGGDNEQYF. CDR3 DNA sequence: TGTGCCAGCAGCCAAGATTTCGGCGGGGGTGACAACGAGCAGTACTTC.

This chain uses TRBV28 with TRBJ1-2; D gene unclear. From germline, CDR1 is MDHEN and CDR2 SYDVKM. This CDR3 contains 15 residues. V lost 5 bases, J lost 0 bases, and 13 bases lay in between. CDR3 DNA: TGTGCCAGCAGTCCCTCCTGGGAGACTAACTATGGCTACACCTTC. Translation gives CASSPSWETNYGYTF.

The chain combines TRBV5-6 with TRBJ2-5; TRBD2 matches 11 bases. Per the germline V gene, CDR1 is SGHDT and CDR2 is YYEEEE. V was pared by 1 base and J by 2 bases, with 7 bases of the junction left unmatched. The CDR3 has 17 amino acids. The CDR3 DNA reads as TGTGCCAGCAGCTTGAAGTTTAGACTAGCGGGACAAGAGACCCAGTACTTC. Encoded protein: CASSLKFRLAGQETQYF.

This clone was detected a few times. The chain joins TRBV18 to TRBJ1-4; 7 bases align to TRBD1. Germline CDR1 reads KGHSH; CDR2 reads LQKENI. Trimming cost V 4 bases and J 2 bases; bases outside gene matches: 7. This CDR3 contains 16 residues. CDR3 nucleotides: TGTGCCAGCTCACGGGACAGTAGGAGCACTAATGAAAAACTGTTTTTT. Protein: CASSRDSRSTNEKLFF.

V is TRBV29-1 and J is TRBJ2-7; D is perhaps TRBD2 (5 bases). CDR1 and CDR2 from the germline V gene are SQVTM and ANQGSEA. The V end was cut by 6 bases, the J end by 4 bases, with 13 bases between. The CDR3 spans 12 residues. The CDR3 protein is CSVEGQRYEQYF. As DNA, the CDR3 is TGCAGCGTAGAGGGTCAACGTTACGAGCAGTACTTC.

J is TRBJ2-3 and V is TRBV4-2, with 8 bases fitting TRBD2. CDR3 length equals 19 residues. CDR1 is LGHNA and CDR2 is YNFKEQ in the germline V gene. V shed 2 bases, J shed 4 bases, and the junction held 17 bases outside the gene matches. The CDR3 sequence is CASSQKGRGGRVNADTQYF. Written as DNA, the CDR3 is TGTGCCAGCAGCCAAAAGGGGCGCGGGGGGCGGGTAAATGCAGATACGCAGTATTTT.

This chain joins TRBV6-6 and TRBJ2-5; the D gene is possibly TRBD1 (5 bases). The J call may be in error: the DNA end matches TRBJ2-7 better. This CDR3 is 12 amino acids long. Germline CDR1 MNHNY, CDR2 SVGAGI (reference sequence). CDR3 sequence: CASIGRVGEQYF. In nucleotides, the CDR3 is TGTGCCAGCATCGGCAGGGTTGGCGAGCAGTACTTC.

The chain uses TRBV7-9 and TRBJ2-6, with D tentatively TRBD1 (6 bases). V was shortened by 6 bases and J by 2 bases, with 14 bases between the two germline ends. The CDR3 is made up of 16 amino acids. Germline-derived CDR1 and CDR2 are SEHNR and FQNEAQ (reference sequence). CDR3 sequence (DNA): TGTGCCAGCAGTTTATTAACAGGGCCTGGGGCCAACGTCCTGACTTTC. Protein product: CASSLLTGPGANVLTF.

The DNA of the CDR3 is TGTGCCAGCGGTGTACAGGGGAACACTGAAGCTTTCTTT. It encodes CASGVQGNTEAFF. The genes are TRBV2 and TRBJ1-1, with D possibly TRBD1 on 6 matching bases. The CDR3 is made up of 13 amino acids. V lost 8 bases, J lost 1 base, and 11 bases lay in between. CDR1 is SNHLY and CDR2 is FYNNEI in the germline V gene. The whole variable domain, remainder taken from reference TRBV2 and TRBJ1-1, is EPEVTQTPSHQVTQMGQEVILRCVPISNHLYFYWYRQILGQKVEFLVSFYNNEISEKSEIFDDQFSVERPDGSNFTLKIRSTKLEDSAMYFCASGVQGNTEAFFGQGTRLTVV.

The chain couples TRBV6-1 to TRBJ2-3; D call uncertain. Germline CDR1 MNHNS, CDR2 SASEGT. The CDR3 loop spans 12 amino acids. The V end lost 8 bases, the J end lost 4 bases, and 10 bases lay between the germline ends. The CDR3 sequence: CASQLSPDTQYF. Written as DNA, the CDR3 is TGTGCCAGCCAGTTGTCGCCAGATACGCAGTATTTT.

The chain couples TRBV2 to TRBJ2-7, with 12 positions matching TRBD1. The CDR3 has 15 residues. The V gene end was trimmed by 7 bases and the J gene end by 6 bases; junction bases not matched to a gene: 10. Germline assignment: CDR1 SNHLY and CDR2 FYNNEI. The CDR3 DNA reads TGTGCCAGCAAGGGACAGGGGGCGCCGGGAGGCGAGCAGTACTTC. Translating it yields CASKGQGAPGGEQYF.

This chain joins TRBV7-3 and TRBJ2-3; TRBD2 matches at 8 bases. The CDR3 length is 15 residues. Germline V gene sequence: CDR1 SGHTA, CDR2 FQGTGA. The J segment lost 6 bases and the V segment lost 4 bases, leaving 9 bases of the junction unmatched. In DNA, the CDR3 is TGTGCCAGCAGCTGGGGAGCGGGGGCGAGGGATACGCAGTATTTT. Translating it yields CASSWGAGARDTQYF.

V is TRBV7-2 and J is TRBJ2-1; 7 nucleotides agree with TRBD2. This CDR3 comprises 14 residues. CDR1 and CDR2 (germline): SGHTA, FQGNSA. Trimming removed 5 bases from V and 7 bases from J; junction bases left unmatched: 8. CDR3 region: CASSPSSGSNEQFF. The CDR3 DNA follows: TGTGCCAGCAGCCCCTCTAGCGGTTCGAATGAGCAGTTCTTC.